This record concerns one TCR beta chain sequence. No antigen is known for it. PCR employed 60 Vbeta and 13 Jbeta primers. Original analysis: Unique TCR beta chains totaled roughly 81 million in a later count, with approximately 10 million of them shared. Sequenced by immunoSEQ multiplex PCR; TCRdb stores in-frame clones only, minus some. From that table come the V and J calls and clone size; the DNA was used to work out D and trimming. The repertoire holds fewer than 350,000 clones, with approximately 90% as singletons. The data were taken from a study of cytomegalovirus exposure and HLA in healthy donors. General study results and limits: Altogether, some 160 TCR beta chains were recorded as cytomegalovirus-associated. Likely technical artifact: a cluster of highly shared sequence variants. Later analysis identified a missense DCLRE1C variant that was linked to TCR beta V- and J-gene trimming.

Trimming took 3 bases from V and 2 from J, leaving 29 bases between them. The CDR3 loop spans 21 amino acids. The origin of this receptor is a woman under 30 in good health and CMV-seronegative. What was sequenced was PBMCs. The chain combines TRBV6-7 with TRBJ2-1; perhaps TRBD2 as D (5 bases). TRBV6-7 is sorted into the ORF group, with uncertain function. CDR3 in DNA: TGTGCCAGCAGTTATGTCCATGGACCCCAGGCCATTTCGGGGACCTACAATGAGCAGTTCTTC. The encoded protein is CASSYVHGPQAISGTYNEQFF.